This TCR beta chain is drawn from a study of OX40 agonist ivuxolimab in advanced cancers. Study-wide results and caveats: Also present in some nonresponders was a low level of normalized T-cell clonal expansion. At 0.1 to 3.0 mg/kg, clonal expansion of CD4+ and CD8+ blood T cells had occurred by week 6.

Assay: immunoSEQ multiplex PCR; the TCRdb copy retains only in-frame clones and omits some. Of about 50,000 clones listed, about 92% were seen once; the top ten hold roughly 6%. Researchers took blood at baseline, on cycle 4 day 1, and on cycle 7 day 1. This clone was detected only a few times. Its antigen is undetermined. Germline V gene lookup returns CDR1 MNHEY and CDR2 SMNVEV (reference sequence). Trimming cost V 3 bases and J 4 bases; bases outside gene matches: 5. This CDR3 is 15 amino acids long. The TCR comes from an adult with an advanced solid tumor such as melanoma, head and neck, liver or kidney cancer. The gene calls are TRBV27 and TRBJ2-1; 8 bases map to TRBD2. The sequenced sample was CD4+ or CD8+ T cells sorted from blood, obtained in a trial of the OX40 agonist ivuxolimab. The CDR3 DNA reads TGTGCCAGCAGTTTTGACGGGGGGGGATACAATGAGCAGTTCTTC. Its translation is CASSFDGGGYNEQFF.